Listed below are T cell receptor beta chains from one sample, sequenced in a study of early T cells in non-severe SARS-CoV-2 infection. A single record per CDR3 protein comes from TCRdb applying MiXCR to the 5' RACE reads. The data show about 64,000 distinct CDR3 sequences, with about 10% seen just once and less than 3.5% held by the top ten. Sequencing used whole blood, obtained at baseline. The receptor source for this set is an adult who was a healthcare worker with PCR-confirmed SARS-CoV-2 infection or an uninfected control (not recorded which). Each CDR3 is given with its conserved first and last residue. D genes are given only for firm matches. Not all rows give a size; the values are once, few, many and, for expanded clones, a class.

v_call	j_call	clone_size	d_call	cdr3_aa	cdr3_nt
TRBV20-1	TRBJ2-7	few	-	CSASNNYEQYF	TGCAGTGCTTCAAACAACTACGAGCAGTACTTC
TRBV29-1	TRBJ2-3	few	-	CSAVGRADTQYF	TGCAGCGCGGTAGGGCGGGCAGATACGCAGTATTTT
TRBV6-5	TRBJ1-1	-	-	CASSYSVKGVTEAFF	TGTGCCAGCAGTTACTCGGTCAAAGGGGTCACTGAAGCTTTCTTT
TRBV20-1	TRBJ2-3	few	-	CSAREGRTSTDTQYF	TGCAGTGCTAGAGAGGGGCGGACTAGCACAGATACGCAGTATTTT
TRBV7-3	TRBJ2-2	many	TRBD1	CASSQGDGTGELFF	TGTGCCAGCAGCCAGGGGGACGGCACCGGGGAGCTGTTTTTT
TRBV13	TRBJ2-2	-	-	CASSLDAGPGELFF	TGTGCCAGCAGCTTAGATGCCGGCCCCGGGGAGCTGTTTTTT
TRBV7-2	TRBJ2-7	many	TRBD1	CASSLGSGTVASGMIEQYF	TGTGCCAGCAGCTTAGGGTCCGGGACAGTAGCTTCAGGGATGATCGAGCAGTACTTC
TRBV18	TRBJ2-6	-	-	CASSPFTISGANVLTF	TGTGCCAGCTCTCCGTTTACGATCTCTGGGGCCAACGTCCTGACTTTC
TRBV4-3	TRBJ1-4	many	-	CASSQDGRGNEKLFF	TGCGCCAGCAGCCAAGATGGGCGGGGGAATGAAAAACTGTTTTTT
TRBV7-2	TRBJ2-3	-	TRBD1	CASSPQGAADTQYF	TGTGCCAGCAGCCCACAGGGGGCGGCAGATACGCAGTATTTT
TRBV10-2	TRBJ1-1	few	TRBD1	CASSEPATGVRTEAFF	TGCGCCAGCAGTGAGCCCGCGACAGGGGTACGCACTGAAGCTTTCTTT
TRBV2	TRBJ1-3	many	-	CASSRSPAGNTIYF	TGTGCCAGCAGTCGCAGCCCCGCTGGAAACACCATATATTTT
TRBV30	TRBJ1-1	many	-	CASQPRGGDTEAFF	TGTGCCTCCCAACCAAGGGGGGGAGACACTGAAGCTTTCTTT
TRBV20-1	TRBJ2-7	few	-	CSARIQGTGEQYF	TGCAGTGCTCGTATACAGGGAACAGGCGAGCAGTACTTC
TRBV7-2	TRBJ1-6	few	-	CASSSGGHYNSPLHF	TGTGCCAGCAGCTCTGGGGGACACTATAATTCACCCCTCCACTTT
TRBV7-2	TRBJ1-2	few	-	CASSLFPGPYGYTF	TGTGCCAGCAGCTTATTTCCCGGACCTTATGGCTACACCTTC